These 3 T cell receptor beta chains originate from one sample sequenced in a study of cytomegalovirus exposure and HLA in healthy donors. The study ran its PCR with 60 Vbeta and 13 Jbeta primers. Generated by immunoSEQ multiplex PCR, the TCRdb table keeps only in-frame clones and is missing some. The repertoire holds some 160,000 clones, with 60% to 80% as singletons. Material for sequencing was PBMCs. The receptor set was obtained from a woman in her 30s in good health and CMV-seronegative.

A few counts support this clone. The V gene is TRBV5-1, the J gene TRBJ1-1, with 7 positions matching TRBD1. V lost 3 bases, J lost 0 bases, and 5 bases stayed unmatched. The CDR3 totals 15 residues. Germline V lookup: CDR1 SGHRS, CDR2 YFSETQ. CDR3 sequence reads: CASSYETGLNTEAFF. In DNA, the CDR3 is TGCGCCAGCAGCTATGAGACAGGGTTGAACACTGAAGCTTTCTTT. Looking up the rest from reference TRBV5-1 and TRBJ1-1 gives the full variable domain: KAGVTQTPRYLIKTRGQQVTLSCSPISGHRSVSWYQQTPGQGLQFLFEYFSETQRNKGNFPGRFSGRQFSNSRSEMNVSTLELGDSALYLCASSYETGLNTEAFFGQGTRLTVV.

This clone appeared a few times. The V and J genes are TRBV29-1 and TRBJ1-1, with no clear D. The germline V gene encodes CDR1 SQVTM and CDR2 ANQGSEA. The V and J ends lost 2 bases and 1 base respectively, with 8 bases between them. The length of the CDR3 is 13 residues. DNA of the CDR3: TGCAGCGTTGAATTAAGACAGAACACTGAAGCTTTCTTT. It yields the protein CSVELRQNTEAFF.

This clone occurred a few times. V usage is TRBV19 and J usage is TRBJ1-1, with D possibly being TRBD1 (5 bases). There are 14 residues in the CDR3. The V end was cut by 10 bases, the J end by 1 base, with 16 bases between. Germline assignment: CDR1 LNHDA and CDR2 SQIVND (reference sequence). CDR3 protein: CATLRWGENTEAFF. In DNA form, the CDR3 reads TGTGCCACCCTAAGGTGGGGCGAGAACACTGAAGCTTTCTTT. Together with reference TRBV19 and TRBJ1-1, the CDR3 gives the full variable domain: DGGITQSPKYLFRKEGQNVTLSCEQNLNHDAMYWYRQDPGQGLRLIYYSQIVNDFQKGDIAEGYSVSREKKESFPLTVTSAQKNPTAFYLCATLRWGENTEAFFGQGTRLTVV.